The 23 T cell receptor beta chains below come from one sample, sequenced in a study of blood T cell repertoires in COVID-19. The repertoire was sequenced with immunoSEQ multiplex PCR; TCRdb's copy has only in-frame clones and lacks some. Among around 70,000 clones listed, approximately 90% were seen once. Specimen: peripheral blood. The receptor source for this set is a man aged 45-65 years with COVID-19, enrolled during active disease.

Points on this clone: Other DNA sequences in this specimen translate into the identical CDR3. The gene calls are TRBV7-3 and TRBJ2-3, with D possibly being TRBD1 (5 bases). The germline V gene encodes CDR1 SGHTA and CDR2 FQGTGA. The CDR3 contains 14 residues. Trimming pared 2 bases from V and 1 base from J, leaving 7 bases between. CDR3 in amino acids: CASSLGAGTDTQYF. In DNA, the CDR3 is TGTGCCAGCAGCTTAGGGGCAGGCACAGATACGCAGTATTTT.

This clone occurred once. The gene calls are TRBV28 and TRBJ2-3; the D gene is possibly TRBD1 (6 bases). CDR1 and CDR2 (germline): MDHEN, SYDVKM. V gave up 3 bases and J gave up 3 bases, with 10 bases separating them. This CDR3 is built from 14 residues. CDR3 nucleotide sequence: TGTGCCAGCAGTTTGAGTAGGGGGACAGATACGCAGTATTTT. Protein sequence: CASSLSRGTDTQYF.

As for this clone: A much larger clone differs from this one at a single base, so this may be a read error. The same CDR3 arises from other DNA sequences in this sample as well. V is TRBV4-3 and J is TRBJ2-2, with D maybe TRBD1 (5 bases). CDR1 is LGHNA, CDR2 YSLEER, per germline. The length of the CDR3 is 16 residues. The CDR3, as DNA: TGCGCCAGCAGCCAAGATTTTGGACACAACACCGGAGAGCTGTTTTTT. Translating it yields CASSQDFGHNTGELFF.

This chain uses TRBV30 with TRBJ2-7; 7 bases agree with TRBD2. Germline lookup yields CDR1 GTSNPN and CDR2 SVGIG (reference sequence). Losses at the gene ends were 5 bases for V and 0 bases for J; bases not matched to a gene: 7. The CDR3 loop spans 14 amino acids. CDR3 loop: CAWGLGGSSYEQYV. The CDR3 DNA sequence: TGTGCCTGGGGGCTTGGCGGGAGCTCCTACGAGCAGTACGTC.

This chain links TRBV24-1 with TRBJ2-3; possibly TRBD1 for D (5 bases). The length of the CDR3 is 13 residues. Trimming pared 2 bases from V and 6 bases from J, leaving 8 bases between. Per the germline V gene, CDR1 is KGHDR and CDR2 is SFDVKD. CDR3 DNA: TGTGCCACCAGTGATTCCAGGGTTGATACGCAGTATTTT. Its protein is CATSDSRVDTQYF.

CDR3 loop: CASSRRTGLYPYEQYV. The CDR3 region has the DNA TGTGCCAGCAGCCGAAGGACAGGGCTATATCCCTACGAGCAGTACGTC. The V gene is TRBV7-3, the J gene TRBJ2-7, with 8 bases aligning to TRBD1. The V gene end was trimmed by 5 bases and the J gene end by 2 bases; junction bases not matched to a gene: 11. Germline CDR1 SGHTA, CDR2 FQGTGA. The CDR3 totals 16 residues.

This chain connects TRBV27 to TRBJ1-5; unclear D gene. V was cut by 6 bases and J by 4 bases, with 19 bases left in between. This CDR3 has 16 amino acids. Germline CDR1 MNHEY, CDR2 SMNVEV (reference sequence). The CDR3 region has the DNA TGTGCCAGCAGCTCCTTCCTAGGAGGGCCAAATCAGCCCCAGCATTTT. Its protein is CASSSFLGGPNQPQHF.

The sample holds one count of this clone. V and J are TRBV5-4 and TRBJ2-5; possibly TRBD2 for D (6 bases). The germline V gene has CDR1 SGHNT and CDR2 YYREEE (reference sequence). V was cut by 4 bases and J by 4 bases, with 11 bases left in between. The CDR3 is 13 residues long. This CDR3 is CASSPGGGETQYF. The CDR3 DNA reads TGTGCCAGCAGCCCCGGGGGAGGAGAGACCCAGTACTTC. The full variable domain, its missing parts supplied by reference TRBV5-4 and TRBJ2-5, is ETGVTQSPTHLIKTRGQQVTLRCSSQSGHNTVSWYQQALGQGPQFIFQYYREEENGRGNFPPRFSGLQFPNYSSELNVNALELDDSALYLCASSPGGGETQYFGPGTRLLVL.

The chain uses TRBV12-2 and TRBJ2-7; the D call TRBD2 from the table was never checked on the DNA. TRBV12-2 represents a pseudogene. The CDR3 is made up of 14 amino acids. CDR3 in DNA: TGTGCAAGTCGCTTTGGCGGGAGGAACTACGAGCAGTACGTC. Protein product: CASRFGGRNYEQYV.

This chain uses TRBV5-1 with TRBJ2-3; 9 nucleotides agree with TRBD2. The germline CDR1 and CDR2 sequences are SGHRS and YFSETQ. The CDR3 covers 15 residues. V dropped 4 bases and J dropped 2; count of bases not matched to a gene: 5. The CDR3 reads CASSIAGEHTDTQYF. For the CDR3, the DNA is TGCGCCAGCAGCATAGCGGGAGAACACACAGATACGCAGTATTTT.

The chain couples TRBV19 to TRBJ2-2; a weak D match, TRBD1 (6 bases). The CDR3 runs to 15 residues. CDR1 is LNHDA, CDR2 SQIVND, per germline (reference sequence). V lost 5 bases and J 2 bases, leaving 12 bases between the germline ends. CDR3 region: CASSPGDDNTGELFF. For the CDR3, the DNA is TGTGCCAGTAGTCCAGGGGACGATAACACCGGGGAGCTGTTTTTT.

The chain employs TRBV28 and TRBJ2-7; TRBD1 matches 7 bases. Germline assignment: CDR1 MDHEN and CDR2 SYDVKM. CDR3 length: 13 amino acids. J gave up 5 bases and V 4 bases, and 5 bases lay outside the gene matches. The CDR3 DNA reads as TGTGCCAGCAGTTCCCAGGGGGTCCACGAGCAGTACTTC. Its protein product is CASSSQGVHEQYF.

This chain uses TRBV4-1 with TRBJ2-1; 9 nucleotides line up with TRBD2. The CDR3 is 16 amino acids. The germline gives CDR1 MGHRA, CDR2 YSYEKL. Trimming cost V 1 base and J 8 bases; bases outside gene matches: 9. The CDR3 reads CASSQVTGTSFDEQFF. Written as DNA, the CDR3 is TGCGCCAGCAGCCAAGTAACCGGGACTAGCTTCGATGAGCAGTTCTTC.

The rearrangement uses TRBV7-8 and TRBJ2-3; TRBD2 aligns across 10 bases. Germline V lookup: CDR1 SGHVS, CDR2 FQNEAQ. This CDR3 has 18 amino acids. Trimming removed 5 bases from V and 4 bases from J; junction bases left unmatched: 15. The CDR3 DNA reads TGTGCCAGCAGCGCGTCACTAGCGGGAAGTATGGGCGCAGATACGCAGTATTTT. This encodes CASSASLAGSMGADTQYF.

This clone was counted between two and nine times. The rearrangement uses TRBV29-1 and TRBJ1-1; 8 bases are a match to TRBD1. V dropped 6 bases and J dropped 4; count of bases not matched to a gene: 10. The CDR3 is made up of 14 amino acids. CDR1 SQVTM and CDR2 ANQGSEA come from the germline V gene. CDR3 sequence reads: CSVTQGGVVTEAFF. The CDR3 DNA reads TGCAGCGTCACACAGGGGGGGGTTGTCACTGAAGCTTTCTTT. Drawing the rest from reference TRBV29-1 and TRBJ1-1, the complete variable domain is SAVISQKPSRDICQRGTSLTIQCQVDSQVTMMFWYRQQPGQSLTLIATANQGSEATYESGFVIDKFPISRPNLTFSTLTVSNMSPEDSSIYLCSVTQGGVVTEAFFGQGTRLTVV.

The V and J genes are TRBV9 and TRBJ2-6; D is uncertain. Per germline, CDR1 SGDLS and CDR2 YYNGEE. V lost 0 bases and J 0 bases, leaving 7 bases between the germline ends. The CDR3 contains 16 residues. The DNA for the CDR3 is TGTGCCAGCAGCGTAGGACACCTCTCTGGGGCCAACGTCCTGACTTTC. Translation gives CASSVGHLSGANVLTF.

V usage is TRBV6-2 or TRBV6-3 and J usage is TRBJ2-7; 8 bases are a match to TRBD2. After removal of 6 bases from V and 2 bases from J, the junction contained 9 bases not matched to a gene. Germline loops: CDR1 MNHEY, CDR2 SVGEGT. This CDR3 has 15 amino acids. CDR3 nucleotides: TGTGCCAGCAGCCCTAGCGGGCGGGGAACCTACGAGCAGTACTTC. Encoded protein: CASSPSGRGTYEQYF.

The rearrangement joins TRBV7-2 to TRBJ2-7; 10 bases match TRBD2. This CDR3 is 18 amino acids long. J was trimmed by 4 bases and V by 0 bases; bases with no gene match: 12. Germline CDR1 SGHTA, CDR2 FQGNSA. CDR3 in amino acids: CASSLANLAGAGFYEQYF. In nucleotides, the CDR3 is TGTGCCAGCAGCTTAGCGAATCTAGCGGGAGCCGGTTTTTACGAGCAGTACTTC.

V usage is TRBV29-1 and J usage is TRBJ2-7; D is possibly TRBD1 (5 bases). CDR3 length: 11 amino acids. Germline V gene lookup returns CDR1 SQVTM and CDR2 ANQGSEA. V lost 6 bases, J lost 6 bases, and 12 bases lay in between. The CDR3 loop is CSVVQGGEQYV. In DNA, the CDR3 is TGCAGCGTGGTGCAGGGTGGCGAGCAGTACGTC.

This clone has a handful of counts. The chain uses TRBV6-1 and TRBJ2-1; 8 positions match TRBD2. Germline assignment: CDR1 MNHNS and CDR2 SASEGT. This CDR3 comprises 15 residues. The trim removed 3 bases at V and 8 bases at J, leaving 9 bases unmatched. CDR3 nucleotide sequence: TGTGCCAGCAGTGATCAAGCGGGAGAGTCTGATGAGCAGTTCTTC. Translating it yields CASSDQAGESDEQFF.

Here the CDR3 DNA reads TGTGCCAGCAGTCAACAGGGGGCGTATGGCTACACCTTC. The encoded protein is CASSQQGAYGYTF. This chain uses TRBV2 with TRBJ1-2; 9 bases match TRBD1. With 5 bases clipped from V and 5 bases from J, the junction kept 3 bases outside the gene matches. Germline V CDR1 and CDR2: SNHLY, FYNNEI. This CDR3 is built from 13 residues.

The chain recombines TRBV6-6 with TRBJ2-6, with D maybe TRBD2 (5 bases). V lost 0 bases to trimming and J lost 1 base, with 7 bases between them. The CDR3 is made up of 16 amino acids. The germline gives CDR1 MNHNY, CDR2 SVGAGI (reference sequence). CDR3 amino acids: CASSYSRDSGANVLTF. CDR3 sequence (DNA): TGTGCCAGCAGTTACTCGAGGGATTCTGGGGCCAACGTCCTGACTTTC.

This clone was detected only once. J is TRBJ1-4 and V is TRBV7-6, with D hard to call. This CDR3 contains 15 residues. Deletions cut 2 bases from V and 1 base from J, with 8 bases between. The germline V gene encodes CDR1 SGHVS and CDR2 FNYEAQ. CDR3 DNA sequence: TGTGCCAGCAGCTTATCCCCAGTAACTAATGAAAAACTGTTTTTT. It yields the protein CASSLSPVTNEKLFF.